The clone carrying this TCR beta chain has just a few counts. Antigen unknown. V dropped 7 bases and J dropped 0; count of bases not matched to a gene: 8. The CDR3 is made up of 17 amino acids. CDR1 and CDR2 (germline): LNHDA, SQIVND (reference sequence). This record comes from a study of shared clonotypes between healthy human individuals. Overall study results and limits: Naive subsets typically showed greater estimated richness than memory subsets.

Clones were read by immunoSEQ multiplex PCR, and TCRdb kept only the in-frame ones, dropping some. The sample records about 1 million clones, around 75% being singletons. The V gene is TRBV19, the J gene TRBJ1-6; 8 positions agree with TRBD1. Source material: memory CD4+ T cells sorted from blood. The sample's subset: CD45RA-negative fraction. This sequence was found in a man aged 18 to 35 in good health. The CDR3 sequence: CASNAGGRSSYNSPLHF. Here the CDR3 DNA reads TGTGCCAGTAACGCAGGGGGCAGAAGCTCCTATAATTCACCCCTCCACTTT.